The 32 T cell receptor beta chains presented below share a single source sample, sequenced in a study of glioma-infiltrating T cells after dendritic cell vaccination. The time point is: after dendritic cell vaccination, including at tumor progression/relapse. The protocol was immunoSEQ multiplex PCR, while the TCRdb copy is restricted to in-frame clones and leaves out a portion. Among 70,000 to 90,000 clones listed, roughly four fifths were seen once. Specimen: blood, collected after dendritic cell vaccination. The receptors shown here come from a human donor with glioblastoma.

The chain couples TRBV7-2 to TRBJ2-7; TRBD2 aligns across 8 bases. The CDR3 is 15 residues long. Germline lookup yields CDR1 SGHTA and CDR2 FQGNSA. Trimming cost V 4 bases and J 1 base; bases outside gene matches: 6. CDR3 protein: CASSSRTSTSYEQYF. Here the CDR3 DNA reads TGTGCCAGCAGCTCAAGGACTAGCACATCCTACGAGCAGTACTTC.

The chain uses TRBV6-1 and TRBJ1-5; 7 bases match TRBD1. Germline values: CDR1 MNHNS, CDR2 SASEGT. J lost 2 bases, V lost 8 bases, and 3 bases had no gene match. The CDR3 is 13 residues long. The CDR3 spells CASDRAGNQPQHF. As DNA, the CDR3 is TGTGCCAGCGACAGGGCGGGCAATCAGCCCCAGCATTTT.

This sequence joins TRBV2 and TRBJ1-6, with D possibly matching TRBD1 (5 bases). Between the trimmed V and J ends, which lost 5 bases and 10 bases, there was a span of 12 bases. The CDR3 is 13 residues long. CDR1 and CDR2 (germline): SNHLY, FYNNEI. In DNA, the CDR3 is TGTGCCAGCAGTCCCCAGGGCAACTCACCCCTCCACTTT. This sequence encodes CASSPQGNSPLHF. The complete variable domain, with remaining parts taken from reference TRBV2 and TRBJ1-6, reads EPEVTQTPSHQVTQMGQEVILRCVPISNHLYFYWYRQILGQKVEFLVSFYNNEISEKSEIFDDQFSVERPDGSNFTLKIRSTKLEDSAMYFCASSPQGNSPLHFGNGTRLTVT.

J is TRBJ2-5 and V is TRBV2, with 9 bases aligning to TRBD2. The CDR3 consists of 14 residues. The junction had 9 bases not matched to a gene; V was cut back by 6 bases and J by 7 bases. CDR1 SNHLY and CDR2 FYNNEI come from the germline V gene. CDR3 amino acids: CASRGTSIMGTQYF. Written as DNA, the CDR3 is TGTGCCAGCAGGGGGACTAGCATCATGGGGACCCAGTACTTC. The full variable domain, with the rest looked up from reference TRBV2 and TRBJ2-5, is EPEVTQTPSHQVTQMGQEVILRCVPISNHLYFYWYRQILGQKVEFLVSFYNNEISEKSEIFDDQFSVERPDGSNFTLKIRSTKLEDSAMYFCASRGTSIMGTQYFGPGTRLLVL.

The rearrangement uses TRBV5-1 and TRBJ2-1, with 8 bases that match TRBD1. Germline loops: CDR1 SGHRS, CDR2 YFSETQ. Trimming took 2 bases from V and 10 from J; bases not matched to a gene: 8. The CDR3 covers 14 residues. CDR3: CASSFSDRDEEQFF. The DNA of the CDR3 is TGCGCCAGCAGCTTTTCGGACAGGGACGAGGAGCAGTTCTTC.

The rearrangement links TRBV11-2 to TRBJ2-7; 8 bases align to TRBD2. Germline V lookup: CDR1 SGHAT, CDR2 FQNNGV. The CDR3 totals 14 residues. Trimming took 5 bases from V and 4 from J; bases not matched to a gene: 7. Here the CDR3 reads CASSDGGGGYEQYF. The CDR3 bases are TGTGCCAGCAGCGACGGGGGCGGGGGGTACGAGCAGTACTTC.

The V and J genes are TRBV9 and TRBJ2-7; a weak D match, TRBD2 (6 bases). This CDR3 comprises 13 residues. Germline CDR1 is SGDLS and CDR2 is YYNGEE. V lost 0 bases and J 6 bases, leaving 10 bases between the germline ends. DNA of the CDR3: TGTGCCAGCAGCGTAGGTCTGGGAGGCGAGCAGTACTTC. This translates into CASSVGLGGEQYF.

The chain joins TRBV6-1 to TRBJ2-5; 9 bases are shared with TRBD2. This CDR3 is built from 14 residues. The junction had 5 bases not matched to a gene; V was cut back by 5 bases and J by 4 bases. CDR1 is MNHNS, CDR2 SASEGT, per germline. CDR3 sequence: CASSWRSGGETQYF. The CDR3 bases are TGTGCCAGCAGTTGGCGTAGCGGGGGAGAGACCCAGTACTTC.

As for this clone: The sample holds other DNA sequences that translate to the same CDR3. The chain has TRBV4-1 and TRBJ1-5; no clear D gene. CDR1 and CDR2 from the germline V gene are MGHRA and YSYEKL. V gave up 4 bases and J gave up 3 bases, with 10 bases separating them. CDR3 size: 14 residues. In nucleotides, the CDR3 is TGCGCCAGCAGCCCAAGGCGGGACAATCAGCCCCAGCATTTT. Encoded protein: CASSPRRDNQPQHF.

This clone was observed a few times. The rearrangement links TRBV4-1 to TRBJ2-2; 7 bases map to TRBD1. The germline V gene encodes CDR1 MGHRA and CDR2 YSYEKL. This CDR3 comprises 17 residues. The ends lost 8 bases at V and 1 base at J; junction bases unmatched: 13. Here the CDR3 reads CASLDTKGGWNTGELFF. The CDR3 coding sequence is TGCGCCAGCCTCGATACTAAAGGGGGCTGGAACACCGGGGAGCTGTTTTTT.

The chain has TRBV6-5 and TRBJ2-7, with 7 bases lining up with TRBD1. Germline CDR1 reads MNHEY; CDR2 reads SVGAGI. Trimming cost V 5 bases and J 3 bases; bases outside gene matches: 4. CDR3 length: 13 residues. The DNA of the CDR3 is TGTGCCAGCAGTCAGGGACAGATCTACGAGCAGTACTTC. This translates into CASSQGQIYEQYF.

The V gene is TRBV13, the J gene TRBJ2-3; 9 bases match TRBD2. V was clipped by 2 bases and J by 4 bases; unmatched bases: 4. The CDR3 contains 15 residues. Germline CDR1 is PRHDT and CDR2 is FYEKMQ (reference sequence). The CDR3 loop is CASSLRAGGADTQYF. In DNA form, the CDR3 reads TGTGCCAGCAGCTTACGGGCGGGGGGGGCAGATACGCAGTATTTT. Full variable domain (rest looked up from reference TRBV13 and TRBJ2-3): AAGVIQSPRHLIKEKRETATLKCYPIPRHDTVYWYQQGPGQDPQFLISFYEKMQSDKGSIPDRFSAQQFSDYHSELNMSSLELGDSALYFCASSLRAGGADTQYFGPGTRLTVL.

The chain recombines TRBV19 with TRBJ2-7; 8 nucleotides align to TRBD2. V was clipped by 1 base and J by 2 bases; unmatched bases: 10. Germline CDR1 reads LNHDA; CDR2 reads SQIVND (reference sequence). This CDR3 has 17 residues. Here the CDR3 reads CASSIGAGATNPYEQYF. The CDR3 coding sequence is TGTGCCAGTAGTATAGGAGCGGGAGCGACAAATCCCTACGAGCAGTACTTC.

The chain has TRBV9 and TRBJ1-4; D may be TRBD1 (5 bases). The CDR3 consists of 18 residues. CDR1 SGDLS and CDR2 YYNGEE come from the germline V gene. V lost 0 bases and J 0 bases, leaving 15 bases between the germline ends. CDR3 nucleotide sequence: TGTGCCAGCAGCGTAGCGGGTGCGGGACCCGCAACTAATGAAAAACTGTTTTTT. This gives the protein CASSVAGAGPATNEKLFF.

This CDR3 is CASCSSRRGGDTGELFF. DNA for the CDR3: TGTGCCAGCTGTTCCTCTAGAAGGGGGGGCGACACCGGGGAGCTGTTTTTT. The J gene is TRBJ2-2, the V gene TRBV19, with TRBD2 as a possible D gene (7 bases). In germline, CDR1 is LNHDA, CDR2 SQIVND (reference sequence). V dropped 9 bases and J dropped 3 bases, with 23 bases sitting between them. The CDR3 contains 17 residues.

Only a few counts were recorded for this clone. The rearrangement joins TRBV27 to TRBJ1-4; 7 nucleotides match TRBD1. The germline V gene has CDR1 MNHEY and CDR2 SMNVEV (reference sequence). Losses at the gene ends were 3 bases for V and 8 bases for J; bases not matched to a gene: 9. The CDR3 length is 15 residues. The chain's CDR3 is CASSFDGGGGEKLFF. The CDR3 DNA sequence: TGTGCCAGCAGTTTTGACGGAGGGGGCGGCGAAAAACTGTTTTTT.

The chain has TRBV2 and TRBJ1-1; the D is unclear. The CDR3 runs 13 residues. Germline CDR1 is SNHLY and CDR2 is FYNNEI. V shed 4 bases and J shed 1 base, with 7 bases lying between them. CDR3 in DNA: TGTGCCAGCAGTGTCGAGGGGAACACTGAAGCTTTCTTT. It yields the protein CASSVEGNTEAFF.

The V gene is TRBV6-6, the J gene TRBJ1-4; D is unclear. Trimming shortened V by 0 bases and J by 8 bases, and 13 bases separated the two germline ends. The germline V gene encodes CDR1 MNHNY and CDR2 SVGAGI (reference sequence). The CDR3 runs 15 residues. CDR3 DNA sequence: TGTGCCAGCAGTTACTCAGCGGACGCTGGGGAAAAACTGTTTTTT. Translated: CASSYSADAGEKLFF.

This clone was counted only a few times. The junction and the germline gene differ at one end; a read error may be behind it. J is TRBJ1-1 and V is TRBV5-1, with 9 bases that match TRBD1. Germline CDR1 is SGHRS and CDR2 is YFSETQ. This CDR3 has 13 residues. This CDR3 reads CASSWDRETEAFF. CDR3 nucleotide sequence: TGTGCCAGCAGCTGGGACAGGGAGACTGAAGCTTTCTTT. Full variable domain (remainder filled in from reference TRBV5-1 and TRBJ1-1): KAGVTQTPRYLIKTRGQQVTLSCSPISGHRSVSWYQQTPGQGLQFLFEYFSETQRNKGNFPGRFSGRQFSNSRSEMNVSTLELGDSALYLCASSWDRETEAFFGQGTRLTVV.

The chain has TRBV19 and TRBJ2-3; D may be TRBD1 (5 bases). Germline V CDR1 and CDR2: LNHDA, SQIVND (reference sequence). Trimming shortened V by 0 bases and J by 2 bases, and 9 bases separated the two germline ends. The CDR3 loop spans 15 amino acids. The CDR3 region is CASSIDAGITDTQYF. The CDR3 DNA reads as TGTGCCAGTAGTATAGATGCAGGGATCACAGATACGCAGTATTTT. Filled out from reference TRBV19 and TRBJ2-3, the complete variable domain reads DGGITQSPKYLFRKEGQNVTLSCEQNLNHDAMYWYRQDPGQGLRLIYYSQIVNDFQKGDIAEGYSVSREKKESFPLTVTSAQKNPTAFYLCASSIDAGITDTQYFGPGTRLTVL.

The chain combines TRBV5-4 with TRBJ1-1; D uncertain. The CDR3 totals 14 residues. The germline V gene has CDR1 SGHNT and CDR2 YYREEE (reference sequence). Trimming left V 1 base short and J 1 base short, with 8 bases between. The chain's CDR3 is CASSLIRGNTEAFF. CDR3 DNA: TGTGCCAGCAGCTTGATACGGGGGAACACTGAAGCTTTCTTT.

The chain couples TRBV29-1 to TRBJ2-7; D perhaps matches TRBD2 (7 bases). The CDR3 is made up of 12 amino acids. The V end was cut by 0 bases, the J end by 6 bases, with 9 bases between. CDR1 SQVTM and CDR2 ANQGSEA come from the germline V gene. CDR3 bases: TGCAGCGTTGAAGAGGGAGGGGGCGAGCAGTACTTC. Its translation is CSVEEGGGEQYF.

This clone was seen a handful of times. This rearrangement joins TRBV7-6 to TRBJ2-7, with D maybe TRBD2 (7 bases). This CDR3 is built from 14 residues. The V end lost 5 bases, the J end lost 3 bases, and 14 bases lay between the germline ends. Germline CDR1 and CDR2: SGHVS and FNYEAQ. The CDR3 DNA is TGTGCCAGCAGCGTCGGGGGGCCAGGCTACGAGCAGTACTTC. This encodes CASSVGGPGYEQYF.

DNA for the CDR3: TGTGCCAGCAGTAGCCGAGATTGGGGGGACACTGAAGCTTTCTTT. Its translation: CASSSRDWGDTEAFF. The genes are TRBV6-1 and TRBJ1-1; a possible D gene is TRBD1 (5 bases). The CDR3 has 15 residues. Germline-derived CDR1 and CDR2 are MNHNS and SASEGT. Trimming cost V 5 bases and J 3 bases, with 16 bases left between them.

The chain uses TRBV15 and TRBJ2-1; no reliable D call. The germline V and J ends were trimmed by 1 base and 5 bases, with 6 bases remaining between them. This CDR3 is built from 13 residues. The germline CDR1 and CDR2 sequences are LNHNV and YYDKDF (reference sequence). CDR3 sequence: CATSRAEDNEQFF. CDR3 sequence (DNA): TGTGCCACCAGCAGAGCCGAGGACAATGAGCAGTTCTTC.

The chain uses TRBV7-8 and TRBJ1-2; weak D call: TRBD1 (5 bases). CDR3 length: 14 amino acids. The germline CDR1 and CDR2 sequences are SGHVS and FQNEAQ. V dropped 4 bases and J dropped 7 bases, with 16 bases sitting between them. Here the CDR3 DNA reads TGTGCCAGCAGCTCTAGATCGGGCCAGGGTGGCTACACCTTC. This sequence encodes CASSSRSGQGGYTF. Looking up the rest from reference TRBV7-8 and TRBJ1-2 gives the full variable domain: GAGVSQSPRYKVAKRGQDVALRCDPISGHVSLFWYQQALGQGPEFLTYFQNEAQLDKSGLPSDRFFAERPEGSVSTLKIQRTQQEDSAVYLCASSSRSGQGGYTFGSGTRLTVV.

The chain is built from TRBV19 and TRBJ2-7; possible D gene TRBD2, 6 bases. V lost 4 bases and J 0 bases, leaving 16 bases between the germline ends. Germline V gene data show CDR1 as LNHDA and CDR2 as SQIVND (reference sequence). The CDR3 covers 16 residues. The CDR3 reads CASSKEGRLSSYEQYF. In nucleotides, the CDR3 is TGTGCCAGTAGTAAGGAGGGCCGACTCTCCTCCTACGAGCAGTACTTC.

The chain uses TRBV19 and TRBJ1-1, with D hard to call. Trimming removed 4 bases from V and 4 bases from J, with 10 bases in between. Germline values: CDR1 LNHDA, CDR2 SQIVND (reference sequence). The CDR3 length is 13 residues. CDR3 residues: CASSRVEGTEAFF. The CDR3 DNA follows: TGTGCCAGTAGTAGGGTCGAGGGCACTGAAGCTTTCTTT.

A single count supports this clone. The chain's CDR3 is CASSLDPLGGAYEQYF. In nucleotides, the CDR3 is TGTGCCAGCAGCTTAGATCCCCTAGGGGGGGCCTACGAGCAGTACTTC. The chain couples TRBV11-2 to TRBJ2-7, with a possible D match to TRBD2 (7 bases). V dropped 0 bases and J dropped 2 bases, with 14 bases sitting between them. CDR3 size: 16 residues. Germline assignment: CDR1 SGHAT and CDR2 FQNNGV.

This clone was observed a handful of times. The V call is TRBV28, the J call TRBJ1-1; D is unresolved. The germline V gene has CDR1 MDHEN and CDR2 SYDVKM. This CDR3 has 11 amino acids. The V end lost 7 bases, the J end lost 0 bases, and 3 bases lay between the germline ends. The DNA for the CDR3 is TGTGCCAGCACCATGAACACTGAAGCTTTCTTT. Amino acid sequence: CASTMNTEAFF.

CDR3 protein: CASSARDSASEQFF. For the CDR3, the DNA is TGTGCCAGCAGTGCCCGGGACTCGGCATCTGAGCAGTTCTTC. The chain carries TRBV6-5 and TRBJ2-1; D perhaps matches TRBD2 (6 bases). This CDR3 has 14 residues. Between the trimmed V and J ends, which lost 5 bases and 9 bases, there was a span of 17 bases. Germline V gives CDR1 MNHEY, CDR2 SVGAGI.

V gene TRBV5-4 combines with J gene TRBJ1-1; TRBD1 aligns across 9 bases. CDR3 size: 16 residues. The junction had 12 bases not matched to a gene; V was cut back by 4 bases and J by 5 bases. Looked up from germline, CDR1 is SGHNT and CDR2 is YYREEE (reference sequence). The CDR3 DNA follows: TGTGCCAGCAGCCCGGGACAGGGAGGGGAGGGAACTGAAGCTTTCTTT. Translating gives CASSPGQGGEGTEAFF.